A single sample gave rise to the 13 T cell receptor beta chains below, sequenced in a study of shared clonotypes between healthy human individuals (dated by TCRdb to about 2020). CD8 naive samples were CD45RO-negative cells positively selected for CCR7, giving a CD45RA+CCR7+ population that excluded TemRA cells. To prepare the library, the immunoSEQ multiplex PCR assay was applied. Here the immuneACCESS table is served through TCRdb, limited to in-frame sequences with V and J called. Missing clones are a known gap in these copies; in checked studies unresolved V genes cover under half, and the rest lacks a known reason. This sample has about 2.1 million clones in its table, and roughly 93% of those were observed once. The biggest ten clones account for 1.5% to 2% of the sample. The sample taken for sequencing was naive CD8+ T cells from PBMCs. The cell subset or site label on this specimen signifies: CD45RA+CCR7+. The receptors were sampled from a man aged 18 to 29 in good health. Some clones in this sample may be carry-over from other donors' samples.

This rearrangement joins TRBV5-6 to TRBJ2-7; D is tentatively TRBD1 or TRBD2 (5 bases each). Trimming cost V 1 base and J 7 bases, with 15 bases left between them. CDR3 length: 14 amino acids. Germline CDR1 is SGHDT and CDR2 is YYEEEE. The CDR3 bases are TGTGCCAGCAGCTTGATAGGCATCTGGGGGGAGCAGTACTTC. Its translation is CASSLIGIWGEQYF. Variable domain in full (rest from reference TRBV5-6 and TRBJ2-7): DAGVTQSPTHLIKTRGQQVTLRCSPKSGHDTVSWYQQALGQGPQFIFQYYEEEERQRGNFPDRFSGHQFPNYSSELNVNALLLGDSALYLCASSLIGIWGEQYFGPGTRLTVT.

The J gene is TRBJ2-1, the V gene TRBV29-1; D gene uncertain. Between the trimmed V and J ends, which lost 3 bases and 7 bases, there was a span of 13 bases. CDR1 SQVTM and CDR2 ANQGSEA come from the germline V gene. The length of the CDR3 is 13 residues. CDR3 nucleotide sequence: TGCAGCGTTGATGTTGCTAGACCTAATGAGCAGTTCTTC. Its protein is CSVDVARPNEQFF.

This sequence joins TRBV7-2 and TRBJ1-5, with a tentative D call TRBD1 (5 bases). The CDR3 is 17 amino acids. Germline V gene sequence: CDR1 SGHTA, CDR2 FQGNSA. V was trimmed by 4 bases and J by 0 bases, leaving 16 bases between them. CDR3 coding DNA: TGTGCCAGCAGCTCGGCGGCGGGGGTCTATAGCAATCAGCCCCAGCATTTT. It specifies CASSSAAGVYSNQPQHF.

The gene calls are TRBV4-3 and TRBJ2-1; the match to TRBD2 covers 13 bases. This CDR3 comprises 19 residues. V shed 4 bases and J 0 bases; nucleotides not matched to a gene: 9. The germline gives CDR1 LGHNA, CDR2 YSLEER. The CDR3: CASSPHTSGRASSYNEQFF. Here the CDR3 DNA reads TGCGCCAGCAGCCCCCACACTAGCGGGAGGGCTAGCTCCTACAATGAGCAGTTCTTC.

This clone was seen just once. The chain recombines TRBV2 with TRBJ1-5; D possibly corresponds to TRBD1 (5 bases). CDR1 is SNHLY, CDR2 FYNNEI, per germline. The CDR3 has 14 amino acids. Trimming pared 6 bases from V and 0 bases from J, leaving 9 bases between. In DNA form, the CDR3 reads TGTGCCAGCAGAGGGGTTTATAGCAATCAGCCCCAGCATTTT. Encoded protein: CASRGVYSNQPQHF.

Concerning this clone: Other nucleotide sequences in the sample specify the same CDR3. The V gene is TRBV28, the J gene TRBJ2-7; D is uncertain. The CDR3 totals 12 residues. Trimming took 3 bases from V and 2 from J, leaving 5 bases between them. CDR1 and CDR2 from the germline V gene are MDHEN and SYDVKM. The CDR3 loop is CASSFSAYEQYF. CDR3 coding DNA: TGTGCCAGCAGTTTCTCTGCCTACGAGCAGTACTTC. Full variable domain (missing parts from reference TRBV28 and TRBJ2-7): DVKVTQSSRYLVKRTGEKVFLECVQDMDHENMFWYRQDPGLGLRLIYFSYDVKMKEKGDIPEGYSVSREKKERFSLILESASTNQTSMYLCASSFSAYEQYFGPGTRLTVT.

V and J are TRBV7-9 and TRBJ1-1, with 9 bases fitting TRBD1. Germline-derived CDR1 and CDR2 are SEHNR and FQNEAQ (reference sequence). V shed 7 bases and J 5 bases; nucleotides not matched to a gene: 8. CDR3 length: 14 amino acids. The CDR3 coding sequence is TGTGCCAGCAACCCACAGGGGGCAATGACTGAAGCTTTCTTT. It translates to CASNPQGAMTEAFF.

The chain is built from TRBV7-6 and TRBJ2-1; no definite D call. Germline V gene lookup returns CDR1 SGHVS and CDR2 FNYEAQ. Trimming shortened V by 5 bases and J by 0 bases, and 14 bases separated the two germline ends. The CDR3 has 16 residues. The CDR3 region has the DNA TGTGCCAGCAGCGCCTCTGACCGGTACTCCTACAATGAGCAGTTCTTC. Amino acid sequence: CASSASDRYSYNEQFF.

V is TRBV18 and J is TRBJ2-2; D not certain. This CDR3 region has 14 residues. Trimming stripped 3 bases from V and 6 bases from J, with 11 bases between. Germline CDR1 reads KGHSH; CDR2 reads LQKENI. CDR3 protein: CASSPVKGPGELFF. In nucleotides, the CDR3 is TGTGCCAGCTCACCGGTTAAAGGGCCCGGGGAGCTGTTTTTT.

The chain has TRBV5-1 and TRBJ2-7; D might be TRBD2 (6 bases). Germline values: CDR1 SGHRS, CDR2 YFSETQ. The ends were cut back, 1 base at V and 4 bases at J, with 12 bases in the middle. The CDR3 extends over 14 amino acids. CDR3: CASSLTTSFYEQYF. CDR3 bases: TGCGCCAGCAGCTTGACGACTAGTTTTTACGAGCAGTACTTC.

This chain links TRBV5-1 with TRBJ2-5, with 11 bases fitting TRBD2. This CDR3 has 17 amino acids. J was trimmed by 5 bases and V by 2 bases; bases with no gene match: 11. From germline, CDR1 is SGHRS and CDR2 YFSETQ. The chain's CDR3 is CASSFLSGRAGVETQYF. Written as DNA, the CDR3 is TGCGCCAGCAGCTTTCTTAGCGGGAGGGCCGGTGTGGAGACCCAGTACTTC.

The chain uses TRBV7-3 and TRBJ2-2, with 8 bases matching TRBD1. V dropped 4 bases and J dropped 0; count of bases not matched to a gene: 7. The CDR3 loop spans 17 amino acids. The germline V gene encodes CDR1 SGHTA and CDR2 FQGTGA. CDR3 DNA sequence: TGTGCCAGCAGCTCCCCCTTGACAGGGGCGAACACCGGGGAGCTGTTTTTT. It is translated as CASSSPLTGANTGELFF. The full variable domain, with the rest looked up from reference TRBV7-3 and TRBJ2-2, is GAGVSQTPSNKVTEKGKYVELRCDPISGHTALYWYRQSLGQGPEFLIYFQGTGAADDSGLPNDRFFAVRPEGSVSTLKIQRTERGDSAVYLCASSSPLTGANTGELFFGEGSRLTVL.

The CDR3 bases are TGTGCCAGCAAAACTGTCCCCTTGGGGCTCCAGAAAGAGACCCAGTACTTC. Translated: CASKTVPLGLQKETQYF. V gene TRBV5-8 combines with J gene TRBJ2-5; D perhaps matches TRBD1 (5 bases). CDR1 and CDR2 (germline): SGHTS, YDEGEE. V shed 6 bases and J shed 3 bases, with 24 bases lying between them. The CDR3 consists of 17 residues.